This TCR beta chain was sequenced during a study of post-analysis software for immune sequencing data. About the study: The courses of disease that were included comprised relapsing-remitting, secondary progressive and progressive-relapsing multiple sclerosis. Study-wide points: Strong co-clustering by F measure was seen for same-batch samples. Versus controls, multiple sclerosis patients showed significantly lower diversity (normalized Chao1). Relative to controls, patients had 4 or 5 TRBV segments at higher frequency, with TRBV5-6, TRBV5-1 and TRBV20-1 among these.

J was trimmed by 4 bases and V by 4 bases; bases with no gene match: 10. The CDR3 consists of 15 residues. Germline V lookup: CDR1 LGHDT, CDR2 YNNKEL (reference sequence). Unique molecular identifiers were present in the TCR beta cDNA libraries. Researchers reported 520,000 or so cDNA molecules coming from around 1 to 9.1 million T cells. Each CDR3 protein gets one entry after TCRdb re-called the PCR reads with MiXCR. The sample gives around 400,000 distinct CDR3 sequences, about a third of which show up once; about an eighth is in the top ten. Concerning this clonotype itself: What it binds is unknown.

This rearrangement joins TRBV3-1 to TRBJ2-7; TRBD1 matches 7 bases. This receptor was identified in a girl under 18 with multiple sclerosis. The sample comprised blood. The CDR3 spells CASSPGAGGLYEQYF. The DNA for the CDR3 is TGTGCCAGCAGCCCCGGGGCAGGGGGTTTGTACGAGCAGTACTTC.